Shown below are 22 T cell receptor beta chains from a single sample sequenced in a study of identical twins. TCRdb fed the 5' RACE reads into MiXCR, producing one record per CDR3 protein. The table lists roughly 280,000 distinct CDR3 sequences, roughly 9.8% of them singletons, with approximately 7% in the top ten. The sample was also reused in another study, on yellow fever vaccine responses in identical twins.

Material: CD8+ T cells sorted from blood. All receptors come from a woman aged 18-29 years in good health.

In its sample, this clonotype was seen a few times. CDR3 nucleotides: TGTGCCAGCAGCCTAATTAGCGGGAGTGAGACCCAGTACTTC. Translation gives CASSLISGSETQYF. V usage is TRBV7-2 and J usage is TRBJ2-5; 9 bases align to TRBD2. Germline assignment: CDR1 SGHTA and CDR2 FQGNSA. The CDR3 length is 14 residues. The junction had 6 bases not matched to a gene; V was cut back by 5 bases and J by 5 bases.

This clonotype was seen only a few times. This chain uses TRBV7-9 with TRBJ2-3; no clear D. Between the trimmed V and J ends, which lost 6 bases and 2 bases, there was a span of 18 bases. This CDR3 is 16 amino acids long. CDR1 is SEHNR and CDR2 is FQNEAQ in the germline V gene (reference sequence). Here the CDR3 reads CASSSTQEPDTDTQYF. The CDR3 DNA sequence: TGTGCCAGCAGTTCGACGCAGGAGCCTGACACAGATACGCAGTATTTT.

Ten or more counts support this clonotype. V and J are TRBV7-8 and TRBJ2-7; no firm D call. CDR3 size: 15 residues. The germline V gene has CDR1 SGHVS and CDR2 FQNEAQ. V shed 5 bases and J shed 3 bases, with 17 bases lying between them. The CDR3 reads CASSEDVSDYYEQYF. The CDR3 region has the DNA TGTGCCAGCAGCGAGGACGTATCCGATTACTACGAGCAGTACTTC.

This clonotype was detected a few times. A clone one base away is much larger, so this may be a read error. The chain uses TRBV27 and TRBJ2-1; the D gene is possibly TRBD1 (6 bases). The CDR3 runs to 15 residues. From germline, CDR1 is MNHEY and CDR2 SMNVEV (reference sequence). V was trimmed by 3 bases and J by 0 bases, leaving 9 bases between them. The CDR3 here is CASSLDSSSYNEQFF. The CDR3 DNA follows: TGTGCCAGCAGTTTGGACAGCAGCTCCTACAATGAGCAGTTCTTC.

This clonotype appeared many times. The V gene is TRBV3-1, the J gene TRBJ2-7, with no clear D. Germline values: CDR1 LGHDT, CDR2 YNNKEL (reference sequence). This CDR3 is built from 14 residues. V gave up 0 bases and J gave up 4 bases, with 10 bases separating them. CDR3 sequence: CASSQDSSDYEQYF. The CDR3 bases are TGTGCCAGCAGCCAAGATTCGTCGGATTACGAGCAGTACTTC.

This chain joins TRBV15 and TRBJ2-5, with 12 bases fitting TRBD2. The CDR3 contains 20 residues. Germline V gene sequence: CDR1 LNHNV, CDR2 YYDKDF (reference sequence). The V gene end was trimmed by 4 bases and the J gene end by 5 bases; junction bases not matched to a gene: 20. CDR3 bases: TGTGCCACCAGCACAGACGTACTAAGAAGCACTAGCGGGGGGTATGAGACCCAGTACTTC. It yields the protein CATSTDVLRSTSGGYETQYF.

Many counts were recorded for this clonotype. The genes are TRBV20-1 and TRBJ1-6; a weak D match, TRBD1 (5 bases). Trimming took 0 bases from V and 7 from J, leaving 16 bases between them. This CDR3 is 16 amino acids long. The germline gives CDR1 DFQATT, CDR2 SNEGSKA (reference sequence). The CDR3: CSARDTSVQGNSPLHF. The DNA of the CDR3 is TGCAGTGCTAGAGATACTTCGGTCCAGGGAAATTCACCCCTCCACTTT.

This clonotype has at least ten counts. The chain combines TRBV29-1 with TRBJ2-2; D unresolved. V was pared by 5 bases and J by 2 bases, with 6 bases between. Looked up from germline, CDR1 is SQVTM and CDR2 is ANQGSEA. The CDR3 consists of 12 residues. CDR3 sequence reads: CSVLPNTGELFF. In nucleotides, the CDR3 is TGCAGCGTTCTTCCCAACACCGGGGAGCTGTTTTTT.

The table lists this clonotype with many counts. The V call is TRBV12-3 or TRBV12-4, the J call TRBJ2-3, with D possibly called TRBD1 or TRBD2 (5 bases each). Trimming removed 7 bases from V and 7 bases from J, with 12 bases in between. CDR3 length: 12 amino acids. The CDR3 spells CASTRGEYTQYF. DNA of the CDR3: TGTGCCAGCACCAGAGGGGAGTATACGCAGTATTTT.

Ten or more counts support this clonotype. This chain links TRBV27 with TRBJ2-3, with 7 bases that match TRBD1. The CDR3 spans 14 residues. Germline loops: CDR1 MNHEY, CDR2 SMNVEV (reference sequence). J was trimmed by 6 bases and V by 6 bases; bases with no gene match: 9. DNA of the CDR3: TGTGCCAGCAGGGACAGACAGGGTCGGGATACGCAGTATTTT. Amino acid sequence: CASRDRQGRDTQYF.

This clonotype was counted many times. The chain joins TRBV28 to TRBJ2-5, with TRBD1 matching over 9 bases. The germline V gene encodes CDR1 MDHEN and CDR2 SYDVKM. The ends lost 6 bases at V and 5 bases at J; junction bases unmatched: 7. The CDR3 contains 14 residues. CDR3 nucleotides: TGTGCCAGCAGACCGGACAGGGGCCGGGAGACCCAGTACTTC. The encoded protein is CASRPDRGRETQYF.

This clonotype was recorded at least ten times. The V call is TRBV5-1, the J call TRBJ2-3, with unresolved D. V was trimmed by 0 bases and J by 2 bases, leaving 7 bases between them. CDR3 length equals 14 residues. Germline V lookup: CDR1 SGHRS, CDR2 YFSETQ. The CDR3 loop is CASSLAFSTDTQYF. The CDR3 region has the DNA TGCGCCAGCAGCTTGGCCTTTTCCACAGATACGCAGTATTTT.

This clonotype was seen at least ten times. The V and J genes are TRBV5-1 and TRBJ2-5; D may be TRBD2 (5 bases). V was cut by 4 bases and J by 2 bases, with 12 bases left in between. Germline V gives CDR1 SGHRS, CDR2 YFSETQ. The length of the CDR3 is 14 residues. CDR3 sequence: CASSPAAAQETQYF. The CDR3 nucleotides are TGCGCCAGCAGCCCAGCGGCAGCGCAAGAGACCCAGTACTTC.

In this sample, this clonotype turned up a few times. The rearrangement links TRBV5-6 to TRBJ2-5; D uncertain. V was trimmed by 4 bases and J by 7 bases, leaving 11 bases between them. Germline V CDR1 and CDR2: SGHDT, YYEEEE. CDR3 size: 12 residues. CDR3 nucleotide sequence: TGTGCCAGCAGCCGCGAAGGTCGGACCCAGTACTTC. This translates into CASSREGRTQYF.

This chain links TRBV7-2 with TRBJ2-5, with TRBD2 as a possible D gene (5 bases). Germline CDR1 is SGHTA and CDR2 is FQGNSA. The CDR3 extends over 14 amino acids. Trimming pared 1 base from V and 5 bases from J, leaving 11 bases between. The CDR3 coding sequence is TGTGCCAGCAGCTTAGTCCCGGGGATGGAGACCCAGTACTTC. It encodes CASSLVPGMETQYF. The full variable domain, with the rest looked up from reference TRBV7-2 and TRBJ2-5, is GAGVSQSPSNKVTEKGKDVELRCDPISGHTALYWYRQSLGQGLEFLIYFQGNSAPDKSGLPSDRFSAERTGGSVSTLTIQRTQQEDSAVYLCASSLVPGMETQYFGPGTRLLVL.

The V gene is TRBV20-1, the J gene TRBJ1-5, with 9 nucleotides matching TRBD1. V gave up 0 bases and J gave up 4 bases; unmatched junction bases: 7. CDR1 is DFQATT and CDR2 is SNEGSKA in the germline V gene (reference sequence). The CDR3 covers 16 residues. The DNA for the CDR3 is TGCAGTGCTAGAGACCGGGACAGGGAGCTGAATCAGCCCCAGCATTTT. It is translated as CSARDRDRELNQPQHF.

There are a few counts of this clonotype. The chain combines TRBV6-1 with TRBJ2-5, with 8 bases aligning to TRBD1. The germline gives CDR1 MNHNS, CDR2 SASEGT. V lost 7 bases, J lost 5 bases, and 18 bases stayed unmatched. The CDR3 length is 17 residues. DNA for the CDR3: TGTGCCAGCACCCACCAGGCCGCTTCAGGGGGCCGGGAGACCCAGTACTTC. Its protein product is CASTHQAASGGRETQYF.

The rearrangement uses TRBV20-1 and TRBJ2-7, with D possibly matching TRBD1 (7 bases). Trimming removed 6 bases from V and 3 bases from J, with 15 bases in between. The CDR3 covers 13 residues. Germline CDR1 reads DFQATT; CDR2 reads SNEGSKA (reference sequence). The CDR3, as DNA: TGCAGTGCCGCGGGACAGACTGTCTACGAGCAGTACTTC. This sequence encodes CSAAGQTVYEQYF.

This clonotype was detected a few times. The chain is built from TRBV10-3 and TRBJ2-3; unclear D gene. CDR1 and CDR2 from the germline V gene are ENHRY and SYGVKD. This CDR3 is 13 amino acids long. The V end lost 2 bases, the J end lost 0 bases, and 3 bases lay between the germline ends. CDR3 sequence (DNA): TGTGCCATCAGTGAGGTTAGCACAGATACGCAGTATTTT. Encoded protein: CAISEVSTDTQYF.

This clonotype has at least ten counts. This rearrangement joins TRBV6-5 to TRBJ2-2, with no clear D. V gave up 7 bases and J gave up 5 bases, with 8 bases separating them. The V gene's germline CDR1 is MNHEY and CDR2 SVGAGI. The CDR3 is 12 residues long. The CDR3 protein is CASTPRTGELFF. The CDR3 coding sequence is TGTGCCAGCACCCCTCGGACCGGGGAGCTGTTTTTT.

This chain uses TRBV7-9 with TRBJ1-6, with TRBD1 matching over 8 bases. Germline trimming cut 1 base from V and 7 bases from J; bases unmatched to any gene: 3. The CDR3 sequence is 15 residues long. Germline-derived CDR1 and CDR2 are SEHNR and FQNEAQ (reference sequence). The CDR3 DNA sequence: TGTGCCAGCAGCTTAGTCCAGGGGGCAAATTCACCCCTCCACTTT. Translation: CASSLVQGANSPLHF.

The chain combines TRBV28 with TRBJ2-7; 10 bases map to TRBD1. The CDR3 sequence is 14 residues long. With 3 bases clipped from V and 6 bases from J, the junction kept 5 bases outside the gene matches. Germline V gene data show CDR1 as MDHEN and CDR2 as SYDVKM. This CDR3 is CASSLSGTGVEQYF. The CDR3 DNA follows: TGTGCCAGCAGTTTGAGCGGGACAGGGGTCGAGCAGTACTTC.